Reported below is one TCR beta chain. The source of the sample is a study of blood T cell repertoires in COVID-19. Study summary: Acute-phase and convalescent COVID-19 samples originated in the United States, Italy and Spain.

Repertoires were generated with immunoSEQ multiplex PCR, while TCRdb's copy carries only in-frame clones and drops some. The repertoire holds around 63,000 clones, with 80% to 90% as singletons. The CDR3 is made up of 15 amino acids. The chain recombines TRBV21-1 with TRBJ2-1; the table's D call, TRBD2, was not checked against the DNA. TRBV21-1 is tagged as a pseudogene. The TCR originated in an older woman with COVID-19, enrolled during active disease. The material sequenced was peripheral blood. The CDR3 region has the DNA TGTGCCAGCAGCAAAGTTGAGCGGGATTGGGATGAGCAGTTCTTC. Residues: CASSKVERDWDEQFF.